This T cell receptor (beta chain) was sequenced for a study of beta chain features in type 1 diabetes. Across the whole study: Patients did not differ from healthy donors in age, gender or cell yield.

The V segment lost 0 bases and the J segment 7 bases; nucleotides outside the gene matches: 10. This CDR3 contains 17 residues. The germline gives CDR1 SGHTA, CDR2 FQGNSA. The study's findings and limits: Significant though moderate, a shortening of TCRB CDR3s appeared in all four CD4+ subsets of Type 1 diabetes patients. Patients' naive, central memory and Treg TCRB repertoires seemed closer to one another than those of healthy donors.

Expressed TCRB transcripts got sequenced, as all isolated RNA was reverse transcribed. The study sequenced naive, central memory and regulatory T cell samples to an average of roughly 3.8 million reads. Sequenced by immunoSEQ multiplex PCR; TCRdb stores in-frame clones only, minus some. The sample yields some 110,000 clones, about 17% seen once. Points on this clone: Its specificity is not known.

Sequences were obtained from central memory CD4+ T cells from blood. This TCR was recovered from a man aged 25-45 years with type 1 diabetes. The rearrangement joins TRBV7-2 to TRBJ2-3; TRBD2 agrees at 10 bases. CDR3 region: CASSLALSGGASYTQYF. In nucleotides, the CDR3 is TGTGCCAGCAGCTTAGCGTTAAGCGGGGGGGCCTCATATACGCAGTATTTT.